The sequence of this T cell receptor (beta chain) was determined in a study of blood T cell repertoires in COVID-19 (dated by TCRdb to about 2020). Broadly, across the study: Collaborator samples came from the United States, Italy and Spain and covered acute and convalescent phases of COVID-19. Sample metadata almost always included a de-identified subject ID, COVID-19 status, age in years and sex. The dataset comprised deeply sampled blood TCRbeta repertoires from subjects exposed to, actively infected with, or recovered from COVID-19. Where available, HLA class I and class II types were taken from metadata supplied by the sample provider and were not determined by assay-based typing. The repertoires were made available in a free public database intended to serve as a resource for research on the immune response to SARS-CoV-2. The samples were drawn from two sources: the first 160 participants of the ongoing ImmuneRACE study, and 1,254 subjects contributed by 6 global collaborators. The material from the prospective study consisted of cDNA or gDNA derived from T cells, B-cell-depleted T cells, or PBMCs.

TCRbeta CDR3 regions were amplified from genomic DNA by means of the immunoSEQ Assay, a bias-controlled multiplex PCR. In the source study's methods: Nucleated cell counts per sample were estimated from amplification of reference gene primers within the assay. To quantify the absolute abundance of each unique TCRbeta CDR3 rearrangement, sequence reads were collapsed and filtered. Productive Simpson clonality was computed per sample as the square root of Simpson's diversity index over productive rearrangements. Sourced from immuneACCESS, this table was stored by TCRdb with only in-frame sequences that have V and J called. A share of the clones is absent; for the studies checked, an unresolved V gene accounts for under half, and the remainder has no known explanation. V and J calls and clone size are as listed in that table; D and trimming were resolved from the DNA. A total of 270,000 or so clones appear in this sample, around nine tenths of them only once. The biggest ten clones account for approximately 2.5% of the sample.

This clone was seen a single time. This receptor's antigen is unknown. Base qualities are not recorded, but no much larger clone differs from it by a single base. Including cysteine and phenylalanine, the CDR3 has 15 amino acids. Only the CDR3 portion is preserved as DNA: 45 bases, with reading frame beginning at the first base. CDR1 and CDR2 are read off the germline V gene (reference sequence) as SGHKS and YYEKEE. V sheds 2 bases and J sheds 3 bases, leaving 14 bases between their ends. Here is what the overall study found, with its caveats: Clinical and demographic metadata were provided uncurated, with the amount varying by source and participant.

Enrolling through a virtual design, the prospective study's participants ranged in age from roughly 18 to 95 years and lived across 24 United States geographic areas. To assign participants to cohorts, the prospective study relied on clinical history that participants themselves reported in a screening survey and a study questionnaire. Recovered participants in ImmuneRACE Cohort 3 were defined by two consecutive negative NP/OP PCR tests, clearance by a healthcare professional, or resolution of symptoms. In the prospective study, mobile phlebotomists collected whole blood, serum and a nasopharyngeal or oropharyngeal swab from each participant. Over a roughly 2-month period, participants in the prospective study had the option of providing additional blood draws and questionnaires. Blood samples from the prospective study were shipped frozen or at room temperature prior to DNA extraction.

The material sequenced was PBMCs or T cells enriched from blood (not recorded which). This TCR derives from a young woman who had recovered from COVID-19. This sequence uses TRBV5-5 and TRBJ1-1; TRBD1 might be the D gene, on 5 matching bases. At the DNA level, the sequence is TGTGCCAGCAGCTTCGGAGCAGGGTCTTACACTGAAGCTTTCTTT. This is translated as CASSFGAGSYTEAFF.